This entry lists 27 T cell receptor beta chains sequenced from one sample in a study of T-cell memory formation after mild COVID-19. From the 5' RACE reads, TCRdb called clonotypes with MiXCR, one entry per CDR3 protein. The sample has under 350,000 distinct CDR3 sequences; 16% are singletons. Sequencing was performed on PBMCs or a T cell subset sorted from them (not recorded which). These receptors all come from a man aged 18 to 35 who had mild COVID-19 (a few samples of this study predate the infection). Cell type and time point are not known.

The chain recombines TRBV10-3 with TRBJ1-1, with TRBD1 identical over 8 bases. J lost 5 bases, V lost 7 bases, and 12 bases had no gene match. The CDR3 contains 15 residues. Germline V lookup: CDR1 ENHRY, CDR2 SYGVKD. The CDR3 DNA reads as TGTGCCATCATAAGTGAGGACAGGGTTGGGACTGAAGCTTTCTTT. Amino acid sequence: CAIISEDRVGTEAFF.

This clonotype was counted between two and nine times. The chain carries TRBV5-1 and TRBJ1-4; 7 nucleotides align to TRBD1. The ends lost 2 bases at V and 9 bases at J; junction bases unmatched: 7. This CDR3 region has 14 residues. Per germline, CDR1 SGHRS and CDR2 YFSETQ. The CDR3 sequence: CASSFGTDGQKLFF. CDR3 sequence (DNA): TGCGCCAGCAGCTTCGGGACAGATGGGCAAAAACTGTTTTTT.

This clonotype occurred a few times. The V and J genes are TRBV5-1 and TRBJ2-1, with 13 bases aligning to TRBD2. CDR1 SGHRS and CDR2 YFSETQ come from the germline V gene. The V gene end was trimmed by 7 bases and the J gene end by 7 bases; junction bases not matched to a gene: 11. The CDR3 contains 16 residues. The CDR3 DNA reads as TGCGCCAGCGGTCGGACTAGCGGGGGCCGGGAGAATGAGCAGTTCTTC. Its protein is CASGRTSGGRENEQFF. The variable domain in full, with the rest retrieved from reference TRBV5-1 and TRBJ2-1, is KAGVTQTPRYLIKTRGQQVTLSCSPISGHRSVSWYQQTPGQGLQFLFEYFSETQRNKGNFPGRFSGRQFSNSRSEMNVSTLELGDSALYLCASGRTSGGRENEQFFGPGTRLTVL.

This clonotype has more than one count but fewer than ten. This chain joins TRBV10-3 and TRBJ1-5; tentatively, D is TRBD1 (6 bases). The CDR3 consists of 14 residues. With 5 bases removed from V and 7 bases from J, the gap between germline ends came to 15 bases. Per germline, CDR1 ENHRY and CDR2 SYGVKD. The CDR3 spells CAISTDSLSQPQHF. Here the CDR3 DNA reads TGTGCCATCAGTACGGACAGCCTGAGCCAGCCCCAGCATTTT.

The table lists this clonotype with a few counts. V usage is TRBV20-1 and J usage is TRBJ2-5; 13 positions agree with TRBD2. The CDR3 has 15 residues. Trimming cost V 2 bases and J 5 bases; bases outside gene matches: 5. Looked up from germline, CDR1 is DFQATT and CDR2 is SNEGSKA (reference sequence). The CDR3 sequence is CSARIGTSGVETQYF. The CDR3 coding sequence is TGCAGTGCTAGAATTGGGACTAGCGGGGTCGAGACCCAGTACTTC.

This clonotype appeared a few times. The genes are TRBV7-2 and TRBJ1-5; TRBD1 matches at 9 bases. CDR1 and CDR2 from the germline V gene are SGHTA and FQGNSA. The CDR3 length is 15 residues. The J segment lost 3 bases and the V segment lost 4 bases, leaving 4 bases of the junction unmatched. The CDR3 sequence: CASSSQGAINQPQHF. The CDR3 DNA is TGTGCCAGCAGCTCACAGGGGGCGATCAATCAGCCCCAGCATTTT.

This clonotype was counted only a few times. The chain couples TRBV24-1 to TRBJ1-5; no clear D gene. The V and J ends lost 3 bases and 6 bases respectively, with 14 bases between them. CDR3 size: 15 residues. Germline V CDR1 and CDR2: KGHDR, SFDVKD. The CDR3 spells CATSDPRAGFQPQHF. The CDR3 nucleotides are TGTGCCACCAGTGATCCTAGGGCCGGCTTTCAGCCCCAGCATTTT.

V usage is TRBV18 and J usage is TRBJ2-1, with 8 bases matching TRBD2. V trimming: 2 bases; J trimming: 5 bases; junction bases outside the gene matches: 2. Germline CDR1 KGHSH, CDR2 LQKENI. The CDR3 is 14 residues long. The CDR3 DNA sequence: TGTGCCAGCTCACCATCGCGGGGGGACAATGAGCAGTTCTTC. This translates into CASSPSRGDNEQFF.

This clonotype was detected many times. The chain has TRBV7-3 and TRBJ2-1; D uncertain. The CDR3 covers 12 residues. CDR1 is SGHTA and CDR2 is FQGTGA in the germline V gene. V was pared by 4 bases and J by 7 bases, with 8 bases between. The CDR3 region has the DNA TGTGCCAGCAGCTCCTCCCGTAATGAGCAGTTCTTC. Protein: CASSSSRNEQFF.

This clonotype was counted between two and nine times. The chain links TRBV5-6 to TRBJ1-2, with unresolved D. Germline loops: CDR1 SGHDT, CDR2 YYEEEE. Trimming shortened V by 3 bases and J by 4 bases, and 13 bases separated the two germline ends. The CDR3 has 14 residues. The CDR3 region is CASSSVPGIYGYTF. As DNA, the CDR3 is TGTGCCAGCAGCTCCGTTCCCGGTATCTATGGCTACACCTTC. Filled out from reference TRBV5-6 and TRBJ1-2, the complete variable domain reads DAGVTQSPTHLIKTRGQQVTLRCSPKSGHDTVSWYQQALGQGPQFIFQYYEEEERQRGNFPDRFSGHQFPNYSSELNVNALLLGDSALYLCASSSVPGIYGYTFGSGTRLTVV.

This clonotype was detected ten times or more. This chain connects TRBV20-1 to TRBJ2-3; D gene unclear. The V end lost 1 base, the J end lost 0 bases, and 8 bases lay between the germline ends. This CDR3 region has 14 residues. The germline V gene has CDR1 DFQATT and CDR2 SNEGSKA (reference sequence). The CDR3 nucleotides read TGCAGTGCTAGAGGACTTGCGAGCACAGATACGCAGTATTTT. It yields the protein CSARGLASTDTQYF.

This clonotype showed up just a few times. The CDR3: CASEALGTEAFF. The CDR3 DNA follows: TGTGCCAGCGAGGCACTGGGTACTGAAGCTTTCTTT. The chain recombines TRBV3-1 with TRBJ1-1; D is unresolved. The CDR3 is 12 amino acids. V was shortened by 8 bases and J by 5 bases, with 12 bases between the two germline ends. Germline V gives CDR1 LGHDT, CDR2 YNNKEL (reference sequence).

This chain links TRBV10-3 with TRBJ1-3; D call uncertain. In germline, CDR1 is ENHRY, CDR2 SYGVKD. Trimming removed 6 bases at V and 4 bases at J, with 13 bases between. The CDR3 consists of 14 residues. The CDR3 sequence: CAISALEEGNTIYF. For the CDR3, the DNA is TGTGCCATCAGCGCCCTAGAGGAGGGAAACACCATATATTTT.

This chain links TRBV4-2 with TRBJ1-1; 12 nucleotides line up with TRBD1. The junction had 10 bases not matched to a gene; V was cut back by 4 bases and J by 4 bases. The germline V gene encodes CDR1 LGHNA and CDR2 YNFKEQ. The CDR3 is 17 residues long. The CDR3 DNA sequence: TGTGCCAGCAGCCGACCGGGACAGGGGGCTAGGGTCACTGAAGCTTTCTTT. Its translation is CASSRPGQGARVTEAFF.

The table lists this clonotype with a few counts. This chain connects TRBV5-1 to TRBJ2-5; no definite D call. The V end was cut by 3 bases, the J end by 9 bases, with 15 bases between. Germline lookup yields CDR1 SGHRS and CDR2 YFSETQ. The CDR3 has 13 residues. In nucleotides, the CDR3 is TGCGCCAGCAGCTCTTATGTCCCCTCCGCCCAGTACTTC. It translates to CASSSYVPSAQYF.

This clonotype was seen only a few times. The chain employs TRBV19 and TRBJ2-2, with unresolved D. Trimming cost V 3 bases and J 1 base, with 6 bases left between them. In germline, CDR1 is LNHDA, CDR2 SQIVND (reference sequence). The CDR3 consists of 14 residues. CDR3 residues: CASSIGRNTGELFF. CDR3 coding DNA: TGTGCCAGTAGTATTGGCAGGAACACCGGGGAGCTGTTTTTT.

The V and J genes are TRBV29-1 and TRBJ1-2, with D hard to call. The CDR3 is 11 amino acids. V was trimmed by 5 bases and J by 5 bases, leaving 9 bases between them. Germline V lookup: CDR1 SQVTM, CDR2 ANQGSEA. This CDR3 reads CSVSKEYGYTF. In DNA form, the CDR3 reads TGCAGCGTTTCGAAGGAATATGGCTACACCTTC.

V and J are TRBV6-2 or TRBV6-3 and TRBJ2-5; TRBD1 matches at 7 bases. The ends lost 11 bases at V and 1 base at J; junction bases unmatched: 10. Germline V CDR1 and CDR2: MNHEY, SVGEGT. The CDR3 sequence is 14 residues long. The CDR3 protein is CAVWDSRLQETQYF. Written as DNA, the CDR3 is TGTGCCGTATGGGACAGTAGACTCCAAGAGACCCAGTACTTC.

This clonotype appeared a few times. The chain employs TRBV7-9 and TRBJ2-7; the match to TRBD2 covers 7 bases. The germline V gene encodes CDR1 SEHNR and CDR2 FQNEAQ (reference sequence). V lost 1 base, J lost 3 bases, and 6 bases stayed unmatched. The length of the CDR3 is 15 residues. As DNA, the CDR3 is TGTGCCAGCAGCTTAGATGGGGGGGATCTCTACGAGCAGTACTTC. This encodes CASSLDGGDLYEQYF.

V and J are TRBV5-5 and TRBJ2-7, with D perhaps TRBD1 or TRBD2 (6 bases each). Trimming left V 0 bases short and J 3 bases short, with 10 bases between. CDR1 and CDR2 (germline): SGHKS, YYEKEE (reference sequence). The CDR3 loop spans 14 amino acids. CDR3 in amino acids: CASSLAEGGYEQYV. DNA for the CDR3: TGTGCCAGCAGCTTGGCCGAGGGGGGCTACGAGCAGTACGTC.

The rearrangement joins TRBV19 to TRBJ2-2, with D uncertain. V lost 0 bases and J 5 bases, leaving 4 bases between the germline ends. The CDR3 sequence is 13 residues long. CDR1 is LNHDA, CDR2 SQIVND, per germline (reference sequence). The CDR3 DNA reads as TGTGCCAGTAGTATAGAAAAGACCGGGGAGCTGTTTTTT. This codes for CASSIEKTGELFF.

This clonotype was picked up a small number of times. The rearrangement joins TRBV4-3 to TRBJ2-5; D unclear. Germline values: CDR1 LGHNA, CDR2 YSLEER. V dropped 3 bases and J dropped 5 bases, with 10 bases sitting between them. CDR3 length: 13 amino acids. The CDR3 nucleotides read TGCGCCAGCAGCCAGAGCCCGCGGGAGACCCAGTACTTC. Amino acids: CASSQSPRETQYF.

This clonotype showed up just a few times. The rearrangement links TRBV7-8 to TRBJ2-7, with D unclear. Trimming cost V 0 bases and J 9 bases, with 12 bases left between them. The CDR3 runs 13 residues. In germline, CDR1 is SGHVS, CDR2 FQNEAQ. The CDR3 bases are TGTGCCAGCAGCTTAGCGCTTTGGGGTTGGCAGTACTTC. It yields the protein CASSLALWGWQYF.

This clonotype was seen a few times. The gene calls are TRBV7-2 and TRBJ2-1; TRBD2 matches at 14 bases. Germline V gene sequence: CDR1 SGHTA, CDR2 FQGNSA. This CDR3 comprises 17 residues. After removal of 4 bases from V and 9 bases from J, the junction contained 11 bases not matched to a gene. This CDR3 reads CASSSTVTSGGAVEQFF. The CDR3 DNA follows: TGTGCCAGCAGCTCAACCGTGACTAGCGGGGGGGCAGTTGAGCAGTTCTTC.

This clonotype was detected ten times or more. The chain employs TRBV7-2 and TRBJ2-5, with TRBD1 matching 10 bases. This CDR3 is 15 amino acids long. CDR1 is SGHTA and CDR2 is FQGNSA in the germline V gene. Losses at the gene ends were 4 bases for V and 5 bases for J; bases not matched to a gene: 7. CDR3 sequence reads: CASSSTGGLAETQYF. The CDR3 DNA follows: TGTGCCAGCAGCTCGACAGGGGGCTTGGCCGAGACCCAGTACTTC.

The J gene is TRBJ1-2, the V gene TRBV12-3 or TRBV12-4; D may be TRBD1 (6 bases). Trimming removed 3 bases at V and 4 bases at J, with 15 bases between. This CDR3 contains 15 residues. In DNA, the CDR3 is TGTGCCAGCAGTTTCGGCCAGGGGCATTCCTATGGCTACACCTTC. It encodes CASSFGQGHSYGYTF.

The chain carries TRBV6-6 and TRBJ1-2; D is unclear. Germline CDR1 MNHNY, CDR2 SVGAGI (reference sequence). This CDR3 contains 14 residues. Deletions cut 3 bases from V and 0 bases from J, with 8 bases between. CDR3 nucleotide sequence: TGTGCCAGCAGTTATTCGGAAGCTAACTATGGCTACACCTTC. Its protein is CASSYSEANYGYTF.